This T cell receptor beta chain emerged from a study of post-analysis software for immune sequencing data (dated by TCRdb to about 2015). A note on the overall study: Relapsing-remitting, secondary progressive and progressive-relapsing multiple sclerosis were recorded as disease courses, and subtype annotation was lacking for some patients. The multiple sclerosis patient repertoires were compared with under 13 previously published healthy control repertoires from donors aged about 6 to 26 years. A subset of samples was prepared in parallel using single-end sample barcoding, then pooled and co-amplified after Illumina adapter ligation. Paper-wide results and their limitations: When samples were clustered directly using the F measure, samples prepared in the same batch co-clustered strongly, which prompted a batch-effect correction. The multiple sclerosis patient group was slightly younger than the control group. Compared with controls, multiple sclerosis patients had significantly lower normalized Chao1 diversity, a finding suggesting substantial peripheral T-cell clonal expansion.

To demonstrate the VDJtools post-analysis software, TCR beta repertoires were profiled from the peripheral blood of about a dozen young patients with multiple sclerosis. The multiple sclerosis patients were children and adolescents ranging in age from roughly 6 to 16 years. The library was obtained by PCR. The run used an Illumina HiSeq 2500. To reduce PCR and sequencing biases, unique molecular identifiers were incorporated into the TCR beta cDNA libraries. About 0.5 million cDNA molecules were obtained for every 1 to 10 million input T cells, so each molecule roughly corresponded to one T cell. Patient libraries were prepared and sequenced with the same protocol used for the earlier healthy control dataset. Within a given batch, samples were prepared together, multiplexed and sequenced on the same HiSeq lane. In the original analysis: Raw barcoded reads were processed with MIGEC, and single-read molecular identifier groups were discarded before consensus assembly and CDR3 extraction. Clonotype tables were post-analysed with VDJtools, and diversity was normalized by down-sampling all datasets to the smallest sample size. Repertoire overlap clustering matched CDR3 amino acid but not nucleotide sequences to correct batch-related cross-sample contamination. TCRdb reran the public reads through fastp at Q25 and MiXCR, keeping productive beta chains. All rows with the same CDR3 protein become a single entry with the most common DNA and genes. The V and J calls shown here were made by TCRdb, not taken from the authors' results. The sample yields around 200,000 distinct CDR3 sequences; 29% were counted once. The top ten clonotypes cover approximately 3% of the sample.

A remark on this clonotype: The antigen it binds to is not known. Given a much more abundant clone one base away, this may be a read error.

The receptor's source is a girl under 18 with multiple sclerosis. The sequenced sample was blood.

CDR3 reads: CASSLTSYYEQFF. The sequence in DNA is TGTGCCAGCAGTCTTACCAGCTACTACGAGCAGTTCTTC. The rearranged chain carries TRBV27 and TRBJ2-7; no D gene call is confident. Gene TRBJ2-1 matches the end of the DNA better, so the J call may be wrong. The CDR3 runs 13 amino acids, cysteine and phenylalanine included. Just CDR3 DNA is preserved here, 39 bases in frame from base 1. CDR1 and CDR2 were assigned from the germline V gene (reference sequence) as MNHEY and SMNVEV.